Detailed here is one T cell receptor (beta chain). One base away lies a much larger clone, so this may be a sequencing read error. Likely a read error: the CDR3 ends without its conserved phenylalanine or tryptophan. The CDR3 runs 13 residues. Trimming cost V 5 bases and J 7 bases, with 13 bases left between them. CDR1 is SGHRS, CDR2 YFSETQ, per germline. TCRdb reprocessed the 5' RACE reads via MiXCR and lists one record per CDR3 protein. This sample has nearly 55,000 distinct CDR3 sequences, with about 15% found just once. Sequenced input: naive CD4+ T cells sorted from blood. Stated subset: naive CD4+ T cells, CD4+CD45RA+CD25-. The genes are TRBV5-1 and TRBJ2-1; possible D gene TRBD2, 5 bases. The clonotype was recovered from a female donor with breast cancer. The CDR3 region has the DNA TGCGCCAGCAGTATAGTGGGAGTAAATGAGCAGTTCTGC. Translated: CASSIVGVNEQFC.